The entry below describes one TCR beta chain. No antigen is known for it. Within one base of it there is no much larger clone, and no base qualities were kept. The data stem from a study of blood T cell repertoires in COVID-19 (dated by TCRdb to the early 2020s). About the investigation overall: Collaborator samples came from the United States, Italy and Spain and covered acute and convalescent phases of COVID-19. Subjects who had been exposed to COVID-19, were actively infected with it, or had recovered from it provided the deeply sampled blood TCRbeta repertoires that made up the dataset. Samples came from the ongoing ImmuneRACE study (first 160 participants) plus 1,254 subjects from 6 global collaborators. The repertoires were released in a freely available public database meant as a resource for research on the immune response to SARS-CoV-2. The material from the prospective study consisted of cDNA or gDNA derived from T cells, B-cell-depleted T cells, or PBMCs. Nearly every sample came with metadata listing a de-identified subject ID, COVID-19 status, age in years and sex. HLA class I and class II types, where available, came from metadata supplied by the sample provider rather than from assay-based typing.

Overall study outcomes, separate from this receptor: The quantity of clinical and demographic metadata differed by source and by participant and was supplied without curation.

Each collaborating institution followed its own protocols to collect whole blood in K2EDTA tubes. Collaborator samples were shipped for TCRbeta analysis as frozen whole blood, isolated PBMCs, or DNA extracted from either sample type. The immunoSEQ Assay, a bias-controlled multiplex PCR, was used to amplify TCRbeta CDR3 regions from genomic DNA. From the authors' description of their analysis: Within the assay, amplification of reference gene primers was used to estimate how many nucleated cells each sample contained. To quantify the absolute abundance of each unique TCRbeta CDR3 rearrangement, sequence reads were collapsed and filtered. For each sample, productive Simpson clonality was calculated as the square root of Simpson's diversity index over productive rearrangements. This is the immuneACCESS table as TCRdb keeps it, with only in-frame sequences that have V and J called. A part of the clones is gone; compared with another copy, unresolved V genes explain less than half, and the rest is unexplained. That table supplies the V and J calls and clone size; D and trimming were determined from the DNA. This sample has roughly 280,000 clones in its table, and approximately 90% of those were observed once. The top ten clonotypes cover about 3.5% of the sample.

The junction shows trimming of 3 bases on V and 0 bases on J, and the gene matches do not reach 7 bases of it. The germline V gene yields SGHRS for CDR1 and YFSETQ for CDR2. The CDR3 measures 17 amino acids from cysteine to phenylalanine. Only the CDR3 part of the read is kept: 51 bases, read in frame from the first base. Input material: peripheral blood. Recombination linked TRBV5-1 to TRBJ2-3, with 10 central nucleotides matching TRBD1. The source of this sequence is a young man with active or convalescent COVID-19. In nucleotides, the sequence is TGCGCCAGCAGCTCGGGACAGGGGACCTCTAGCACAGATACGCAGTATTTT. Its translation reads: CASSSGQGTSSTDTQYF.